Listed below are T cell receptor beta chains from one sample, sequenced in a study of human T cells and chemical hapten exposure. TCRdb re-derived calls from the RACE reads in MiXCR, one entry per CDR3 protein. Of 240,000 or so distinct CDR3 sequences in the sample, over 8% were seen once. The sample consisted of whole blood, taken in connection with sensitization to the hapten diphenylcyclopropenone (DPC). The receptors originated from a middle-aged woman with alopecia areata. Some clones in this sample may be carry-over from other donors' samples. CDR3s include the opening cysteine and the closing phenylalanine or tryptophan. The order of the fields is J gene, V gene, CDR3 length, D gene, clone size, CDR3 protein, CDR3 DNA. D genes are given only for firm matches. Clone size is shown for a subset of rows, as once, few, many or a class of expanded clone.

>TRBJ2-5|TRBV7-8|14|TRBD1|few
CASSTGGPQETQYF
TGTGCCAGCAGCACAGGGGGACCACAAGAGACCCAGTACTTC
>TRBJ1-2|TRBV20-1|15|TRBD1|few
CSASSRDRSLYGYTF
TGCAGTGCTAGTAGCCGGGACAGGTCCCTCTATGGCTACACCTTC
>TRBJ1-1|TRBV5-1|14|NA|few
CASSLAVESTEAFF
TGCGCCAGCAGCTTGGCAGTGGAGTCCACTGAAGCTTTCTTT
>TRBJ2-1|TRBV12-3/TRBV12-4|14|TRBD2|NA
CASRPGLAGEEQFF
TGTGCCAGCAGACCGGGACTAGCGGGAGAGGAGCAGTTCTTC
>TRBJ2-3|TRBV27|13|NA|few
CASSLIMGDTQYF
TGTGCCAGCAGTTTAATAATGGGGGATACGCAGTATTTT
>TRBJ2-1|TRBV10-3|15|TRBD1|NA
CAISADRDSYNEQFF
TGTGCCATCAGTGCCGACAGGGACTCCTACAATGAGCAGTTCTTC
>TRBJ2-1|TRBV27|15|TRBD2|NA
CASSFGLAGSGEQFF
TGTGCCAGCAGTTTTGGGCTAGCGGGATCTGGGGAGCAGTTCTTC
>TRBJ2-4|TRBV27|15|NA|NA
CASSLSLRTENIQYF
NA
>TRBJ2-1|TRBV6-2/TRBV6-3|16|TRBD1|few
CASRGSRDRASNEQFF
TGTGCCAGCAGGGGGTCCCGGGACAGGGCAAGCAATGAGCAGTTCTTC
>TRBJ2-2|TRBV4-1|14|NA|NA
CASSQAPNTGELFF
TGCGCCAGCAGCCAAGCCCCGAACACCGGGGAGCTGTTTTTT
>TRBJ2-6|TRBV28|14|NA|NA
CASSFQPGANVLTF
TGTGCCAGCAGTTTTCAGCCAGGGGCCAACGTCCTGACTTTC
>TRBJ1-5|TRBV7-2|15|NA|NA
CASTPNSATNQPQHF
TGTGCCAGCACCCCAAATTCGGCCACCAATCAGCCCCAGCATTTT
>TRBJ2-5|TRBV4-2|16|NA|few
CASSQDHTGFQETQYF
TGTGCCAGCAGCCAAGACCACACGGGTTTCCAAGAGACCCAGTACTTC
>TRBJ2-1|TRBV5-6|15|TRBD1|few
CASSPRTGNRNEQFF
TGTGCCAGCAGCCCGAGGACAGGGAATCGCAATGAGCAGTTCTTC
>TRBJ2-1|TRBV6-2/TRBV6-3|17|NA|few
CASSHLTGISSYNEQFF
TGTGCCAGCAGTCACCTAACAGGGATTTCGTCCTACAATGAGCAGTTCTTC
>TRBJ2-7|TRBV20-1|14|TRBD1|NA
CSARDRDRLYEQCF
TGCAGTGCTAGAGACCGGGACAGGCTGTACGAGCAGTGCTTC
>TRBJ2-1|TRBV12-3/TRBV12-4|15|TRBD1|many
CASSSGQGAYNEQFF
TGTGCCAGCAGTTCCGGACAGGGGGCTTACAATGAGCAGTTCTTC
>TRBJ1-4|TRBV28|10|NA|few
CASEGEKLFF
TGTGCCAGCGAGGGAGAAAAACTGTTTTTT
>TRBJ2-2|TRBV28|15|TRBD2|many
CASSSRLAGAGELFF
TGTGCCAGCAGTTCCCGACTAGCGGGAGCTGGGGAGCTGTTTTTT
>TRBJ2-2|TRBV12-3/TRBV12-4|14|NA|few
CASSLIQTTGELFF
TGTGCCAGCAGTTTAATACAGACCACCGGGGAGCTGTTTTTT
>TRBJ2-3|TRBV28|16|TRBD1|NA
CASSYTGKGAHGTQYF
TGTGCCAGCAGTTACACTGGGAAGGGGGCGCACGGTACGCAGTATTTT
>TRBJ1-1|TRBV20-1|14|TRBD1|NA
CSARGDRLNTEAFF
TGCAGTGCTAGGGGGGACAGACTGAACACTGAAGCTTTCTTT
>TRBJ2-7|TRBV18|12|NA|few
CASSPPTYEQYF
TGTGCCAGCTCACCACCGACCTACGAGCAGTACTTC
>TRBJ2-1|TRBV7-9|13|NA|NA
CASSSQVGQKQFF
TGTGCCAGCAGCTCTCAAGTCGGGCAAAAGCAGTTCTTC
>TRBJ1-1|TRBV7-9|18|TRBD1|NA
CASSSTVGQRYMNTEAFF
TGTGCCAGCAGCTCAACCGTGGGACAGCGATACATGAACACTGAAGCTTTCTTT
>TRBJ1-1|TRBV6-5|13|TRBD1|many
CASSDYRGTEAFF
TGTGCCAGCAGCGATTACAGGGGAACTGAAGCTTTCTTT
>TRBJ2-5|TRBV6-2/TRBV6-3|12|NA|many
CASSPAAETQYF
TGTGCCAGCAGCCCAGCGGCGGAGACCCAGTACTTC
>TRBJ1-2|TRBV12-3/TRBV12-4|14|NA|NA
CASKIRTAESGYTF
TGTGCCAGCAAGATTCGGACCGCCGAGAGCGGCTACACCTTC
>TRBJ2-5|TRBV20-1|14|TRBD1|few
CSVFETGPQETQYF
TGCAGTGTCTTCGAGACAGGGCCACAAGAGACCCAGTACTTC
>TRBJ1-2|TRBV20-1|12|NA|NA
CSARTTNYGYTF
TGCAGTGCTAGGACGACTAACTATGGCTACACCTTC
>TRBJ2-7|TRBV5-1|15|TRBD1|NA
CASSLGQGVYYEQYF
TGCGCCAGCAGCTTGGGACAGGGGGTTTACTACGAGCAGTACTTC
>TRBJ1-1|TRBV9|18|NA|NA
CASSTTHIPGHRNTEAFF
TGTGCCAGCAGCACCACACATATACCGGGACACCGTAACACTGAAGCTTTCTTT
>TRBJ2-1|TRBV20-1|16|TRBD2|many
CSAHLPAGENINEQFF
TGCAGTGCTCACCTCCCTGCGGGAGAGAATATAAATGAGCAGTTCTTC
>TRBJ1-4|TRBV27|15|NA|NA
CASSRTGTRDEKLFF
TGTGCCAGCAGCCGCACCGGGACGAGGGATGAAAAACTGTTTTTT
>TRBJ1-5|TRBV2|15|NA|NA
CASSRDVYSNQPQHF
TGTGCCAGCAGTAGGGACGTATATAGCAATCAGCCCCAGCATTTT
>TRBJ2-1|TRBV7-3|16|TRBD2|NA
CASSSTGGRESNEQFF
TGTGCCAGCAGCTCGACGGGTGGGCGGGAGAGCAATGAGCAGTTCTTC
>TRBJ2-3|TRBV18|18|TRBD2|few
CASSPLPASGRSTDTQYF
TGTGCCAGCTCACCACTCCCGGCTAGCGGGAGAAGCACAGATACGCAGTATTTT
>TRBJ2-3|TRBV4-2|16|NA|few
CASSQLLGLGTDTQYF
TGTGCCAGCAGCCAGTTACTGGGTCTGGGCACAGATACGCAGTATTTT
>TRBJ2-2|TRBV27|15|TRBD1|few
CASSSWDSYTGELFF
TGTGCCAGCAGTTCCTGGGACAGCTACACCGGGGAGCTGTTTTTT
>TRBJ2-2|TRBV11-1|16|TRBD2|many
CASSHGSGRVAGELFF
TGTGCCAGCAGCCACGGAAGCGGGAGGGTTGCCGGGGAGCTGTTTTTT
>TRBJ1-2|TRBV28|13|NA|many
CASKGRVGSGYTF
TGTGCCAGCAAGGGCAGGGTTGGTTCGGGCTACACCTTC
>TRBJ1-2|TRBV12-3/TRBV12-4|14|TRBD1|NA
CASSLTTGGYGYTF
TGTGCCAGCAGTTTAACGACAGGGGGCTATGGCTACACCTTC
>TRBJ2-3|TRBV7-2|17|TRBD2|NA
CASSLGGTSGRYDTQYF
TGTGCCAGCAGCTTAGGGGGGACTAGCGGGAGGTACGATACGCAGTATTTT
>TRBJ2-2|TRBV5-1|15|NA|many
CASSLQGRVTGELFF
TGCGCCAGCAGCTTGCAGGGCCGGGTCACCGGGGAGCTGTTTTTT
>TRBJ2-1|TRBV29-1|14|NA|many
CSVNFLSSYNEQFF
TGCAGCGTTAACTTCCTTTCCTCCTACAATGAGCAGTTCTTC
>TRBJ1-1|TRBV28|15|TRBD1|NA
CASSTQGAENTEAFF
TGTGCCAGCAGTACCCAGGGGGCGGAGAACACTGAAGCTTTCTTT
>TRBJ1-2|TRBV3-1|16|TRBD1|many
CASSPMGDRPFYGYTF
TGTGCCAGCAGCCCTATGGGGGACAGGCCATTCTATGGCTACACCTTC